A selection of T cell receptor beta chains follows, all from one sample in a study of blood T cell repertoires in COVID-19. Method: immunoSEQ multiplex PCR; TCRdb's copy keeps in-frame clones and lacks some. This sample has a few hundred thousand clones, with around 88% found just once. The sequencing sample was made of PBMCs or T cells enriched from blood (not recorded which). Source of these receptors: a woman aged 25 to 45 who had been exposed to COVID-19. CDR3s include the opening cysteine and the closing phenylalanine or tryptophan. A D gene is named only where the DNA matches it firmly. The size of a clone is reported for some rows only, either as once, few or many, or as a class for expanded clones.

j_call: TRBJ2-7
clone_size: NA
d_call: NA
cdr3_length: 12
v_call: TRBV18
cdr3_nt: TGTGCCAGCTCCCTTAGCTCCTACGAGCAGTACTTC
cdr3_aa: CASSLSSYEQYF

j_call: TRBJ1-2
clone_size: NA
d_call: NA
cdr3_length: 13
v_call: TRBV28
cdr3_nt: TGTGCCAGCAGTTCCCCAGGGAACTATGGCTACACCTTC
cdr3_aa: CASSSPGNYGYTF

j_call: TRBJ1-2
clone_size: NA
d_call: NA
cdr3_length: 15
v_call: TRBV10-3
cdr3_nt: TGTGCCATCAGTGAGTCGGGGGGTCGCGGGTACGGCTACACCTTC
cdr3_aa: CAISESGGRGYGYTF

j_call: TRBJ1-4
clone_size: NA
d_call: TRBD1
cdr3_length: 14
v_call: TRBV2
cdr3_nt: TGTGCCAGCAGTGACCAGGGGGGTTGGGAAAAACTGTTTTTT
cdr3_aa: CASSDQGGWEKLFF

j_call: TRBJ1-4
clone_size: NA
d_call: TRBD1
cdr3_length: 15
v_call: TRBV2
cdr3_nt: TGTGCCAGCAGGGAAACAGGGGGCGCTAATGAAAAACTGTTTTTT
cdr3_aa: CASRETGGANEKLFF

j_call: TRBJ1-3
clone_size: NA
d_call: NA
cdr3_length: 14
v_call: TRBV10-3
cdr3_nt: TGTGCCATCAGGGGAGACTTCTCTGGAAACACCATATATTTT
cdr3_aa: CAIRGDFSGNTIYF

j_call: TRBJ1-3
clone_size: few
d_call: NA
cdr3_length: 14
v_call: TRBV6-1
cdr3_nt: TGTGCCAGCAGTGAAGGCTTACAGGGAAACACCATATATTTT
cdr3_aa: CASSEGLQGNTIYF

j_call: TRBJ2-7
clone_size: NA
d_call: NA
cdr3_length: 15
v_call: TRBV6-5
cdr3_nt: TGTGCCAGCAGTTACTCGGGCCTTCACGTCCACGAGCAGTACTTC
cdr3_aa: CASSYSGLHVHEQYF

j_call: TRBJ1-2
clone_size: NA
d_call: NA
cdr3_length: 13
v_call: TRBV6-5
cdr3_nt: TGTGCCAGCAGTTATCAGGATTCCTATGGCTACACCTTC
cdr3_aa: CASSYQDSYGYTF

j_call: TRBJ2-5
clone_size: NA
d_call: NA
cdr3_length: 15
v_call: TRBV29-1
cdr3_nt: TGCAGCGTTGAACCCCAGGGGACAAGAAAAGAGACCCAGTACTTC
cdr3_aa: CSVEPQGTRKETQYF

j_call: TRBJ1-3
clone_size: NA
d_call: NA
cdr3_length: 12
v_call: TRBV30
cdr3_nt: TGTGCCTGGAGTTCGGCTGGAAACACCATATATTTT
cdr3_aa: CAWSSAGNTIYF

j_call: TRBJ2-1
clone_size: NA
d_call: NA
cdr3_length: 14
v_call: TRBV29-1
cdr3_nt: TGCAGCGTTGAAGTACAGGGCGATGGCAATGAGCAGTTCTTC
cdr3_aa: CSVEVQGDGNEQFF

j_call: TRBJ2-1
clone_size: few
d_call: TRBD1
cdr3_length: 16
v_call: TRBV14
cdr3_nt: TGTGCCAGCAGCCGAGAAACAGGGGGCTCCTACAATGAGCAGTTCTTC
cdr3_aa: CASSRETGGSYNEQFF

j_call: TRBJ2-1
clone_size: NA
d_call: TRBD2
cdr3_length: 14
v_call: TRBV5-1
cdr3_nt: TGCGCCAGCAGCTCTAGCGGCTCCTACAATGAGCAGTTCTTC
cdr3_aa: CASSSSGSYNEQFF

j_call: TRBJ1-1
clone_size: NA
d_call: NA
cdr3_length: 14
v_call: TRBV5-5
cdr3_nt: TGTGCCAGCAGCTTCGGGGGTTCGAGCACTGAAGCTTTCTTT
cdr3_aa: CASSFGGSSTEAFF

j_call: TRBJ2-1
clone_size: NA
d_call: NA
cdr3_length: 15
v_call: TRBV18
cdr3_nt: TGTGCCAGCTCACCAACCCTAGTCTCCTACAATGAGCAGTTCTTC
cdr3_aa: CASSPTLVSYNEQFF

j_call: TRBJ1-1
clone_size: NA
d_call: NA
cdr3_length: 14
v_call: TRBV6-6
cdr3_nt: TGTGCCAGCAGTAAAAACGGACAGAGCCTTGAAGCTTTCTTT
cdr3_aa: CASSKNGQSLEAFF

j_call: TRBJ1-2
clone_size: NA
d_call: NA
cdr3_length: 14
v_call: TRBV6-5
cdr3_nt: TGTGCCAGCAGGCTGCTTGTGGGCAACTATGGCTACACCTTC
cdr3_aa: CASRLLVGNYGYTF

j_call: TRBJ2-5
clone_size: NA
d_call: NA
cdr3_length: 15
v_call: TRBV5-4
cdr3_nt: TGTGCCAGCAGAATGTGGGGCATTAGGCAAGAGACCCAGTACTTC
cdr3_aa: CASRMWGIRQETQYF

j_call: TRBJ1-2
clone_size: NA
d_call: NA
cdr3_length: 14
v_call: TRBV6-5
cdr3_nt: TGTGCCAGCAGTTCTAAAGACAGTTACTATGGCTACACCTTC
cdr3_aa: CASSSKDSYYGYTF